Described below is a single TCR beta chain sequence and its context. Its specificity is not known. Both the TCRalpha cDNA and the TCRbeta cDNA were taken through two nested PCRs, lasting about 17 and 10 cycles. TCRdb reanalyzed the 5' RACE reads, giving one entry per CDR3 protein sequence and no DNA. The table lists 200,000 to 250,000 distinct CDR3 sequences. These data come from a study of monozygotic twins with inflammatory bowel disease. General observations from the study: A single strong IBD-associated signal or clonotype was not supported by the findings.

Germline V gene sequence: CDR1 MNHEY, CDR2 SMNVEV (reference sequence). The CDR3 runs 15 residues. Unsorted whole blood yielded the total RNA, with T cells left unselected. Input material: blood. The V gene is TRBV27, the J gene TRBJ2-1; TCRdb's assignment of TRBD1 cannot be checked, as there is no DNA. The TCR comes from a human donor with ulcerative colitis or Crohn's disease, or a healthy co-twin of an affected twin (not recorded which). The CDR3: CASTPRGAGLGEQFF.